This is a list of T cell receptor beta chains from one sample in a study of blood T cell repertoires in COVID-19. Using immunoSEQ multiplex PCR, the repertoire was profiled, and TCRdb retains in-frame clones only, with some absent. Of about 180,000 clones listed, 60% to 80% are singletons. Sequencing input: peripheral blood. Receptors were obtained from a woman in her 70s with acute or convalescent COVID-19. Each CDR3 is given with its conserved first and last residue. Each record gives: clone size, D gene, V gene, J gene, CDR3 protein, CDR3 DNA. A D gene is named only where the DNA matches it firmly. Part of the rows lack a size; the others show once, few, many or a class for expanded clones.

size: NA; D: TRBD2; V: TRBV5-1; J: TRBJ2-5; CDR3: CASVAGTQETQYF; DNA: TGCGCCAGCGTAGCGGGGACCCAAGAGACCCAGTACTTC
size: NA; D: NA; V: TRBV4-2; J: TRBJ2-3; CDR3: CASSQVGQARTDTQYF; DNA: TGTGCCAGCAGCCAAGTGGGACAAGCCCGCACAGATACGCAGTATTTT
size: many; D: NA; V: TRBV6-7; J: TRBJ1-3; CDR3: CASTYPDCSSGNTIYF; DNA: TGTGCCAGCACCTACCCCGACTGCAGCTCTGGAAACACCATATATTTT
size: NA; D: NA; V: TRBV6-5; J: TRBJ1-6; CDR3: CASKGRGNYNSPLHF; DNA: TGTGCCAGCAAAGGCAGAGGGAACTATAATTCACCCCTCCACTTT
size: NA; D: NA; V: TRBV3-1/TRBV3-2; J: TRBJ1-2; CDR3: CASQGDYGYTF; DNA: TGTGCCAGCCAGGGTGATTATGGCTACACCTTC
size: NA; D: NA; V: TRBV14; J: TRBJ1-2; CDR3: CASSQNSYGYTF; DNA: TGTGCCAGCAGCCAGAACAGCTATGGCTACACCTTC
size: NA; D: TRBD1; V: TRBV5-1; J: TRBJ1-2; CDR3: CASSAAGGIDGYTF; DNA: TGCGCCAGCAGCGCTGCAGGGGGAATCGATGGCTACACCTTC
size: NA; D: TRBD2; V: TRBV24-1; J: TRBJ2-5; CDR3: CATSDLRGTSREETQYF; DNA: TGTGCCACCAGTGATCTTCGTGGGACTAGTAGGGAAGAGACCCAGTACTTC
size: NA; D: TRBD2; V: TRBV4-1; J: TRBJ2-1; CDR3: CASSQGLAGILYNEQFF; DNA: TGCGCCAGCAGCCAAGGACTAGCGGGAATACTCTACAATGAGCAGTTCTTC
size: NA; D: NA; V: TRBV3-1/TRBV3-2; J: TRBJ2-5; CDR3: CASSQEGGETQYF; DNA: TGTGCCAGCAGCCAAGAGGGAGGAGAGACCCAGTACTTC
size: NA; D: NA; V: TRBV5-1; J: TRBJ1-2; CDR3: CASSASQGNYGYTF; DNA: TGCGCCAGCAGCGCTTCCCAGGGTAACTATGGCTACACCTTC
size: NA; D: NA; V: TRBV18; J: TRBJ2-7; CDR3: CASSMGGYEQYF; DNA: TGTGCCAGCTCAATGGGGGGCTACGAGCAGTACTTC
size: NA; D: NA; V: TRBV6-1; J: TRBJ1-2; CDR3: CASSESGRAPYGYTF; DNA: TGTGCCAGCAGTGAATCGGGCAGGGCCCCGTATGGCTACACCTTC
size: NA; D: NA; V: TRBV15; J: TRBJ1-5; CDR3: CATSRPNQPQHF; DNA: TGTGCCACCAGCAGACCAAATCAGCCCCAGCATTTT
size: NA; D: TRBD1; V: TRBV7-9; J: TRBJ2-7; CDR3: CASSLVTGTGLRDEQYF; DNA: TGTGCCAGCAGCTTAGTGACCGGGACAGGGCTACGAGACGAGCAGTACTTC
size: NA; D: TRBD2; V: TRBV19; J: TRBJ2-2; CDR3: CASTRSGRMGELFF; DNA: TGTGCCAGTACCCGGAGCGGGAGGATGGGGGAGCTGTTTTTT
size: NA; D: NA; V: TRBV3-1/TRBV3-2; J: TRBJ1-2; CDR3: CASSLRHGNYGYTF; DNA: TGTGCCAGCAGCCTAAGGCACGGGAACTATGGCTACACCTTC
size: many; D: TRBD2; V: TRBV19; J: TRBJ2-3; CDR3: CASSTGTSGIYTGTDTQYF; DNA: TGTGCCAGCTCAACCGGGACTAGCGGGATATACACTGGGACAGATACGCAGTATTTT
size: few; D: NA; V: TRBV12-5; J: TRBJ1-3; CDR3: CASGLVPRVGSGNTIYF; DNA: TGTGCTAGTGGTTTGGTACCCCGCGTCGGCTCTGGAAACACCATATATTTT
size: NA; D: TRBD1; V: TRBV9; J: TRBJ1-4; CDR3: CASSGPGQTNEKLFF; DNA: TGTGCCAGCAGCGGGCCGGGACAGACGAATGAAAAACTGTTTTTT
size: NA; D: TRBD2; V: TRBV7-3; J: TRBJ2-1; CDR3: CASSQVRAGTSGFFRNEQFF; DNA: TGTGCCAGCAGCCAAGTGAGGGCCGGGACTAGCGGGTTTTTTAGGAATGAGCAGTTCTTC
size: once; D: TRBD2; V: TRBV7-9; J: TRBJ2-5; CDR3: CASSNEMRGSRETQYF; DNA: TGTGCCAGCAGCAATGAGATGCGGGGGTCCAGAGAGACCCAGTACTTC
size: NA; D: TRBD1; V: TRBV2; J: TRBJ2-7; CDR3: CASAGTGGFGEQYF; DNA: TGTGCCAGCGCTGGGACAGGGGGATTCGGCGAGCAGTACTTC
size: once; D: NA; V: TRBV18; J: TRBJ2-7; CDR3: CASSPDSNYEQYF; DNA: TGTGCCAGCTCACCAGACAGCAACTACGAGCAGTACTTC
size: NA; D: NA; V: TRBV12-5; J: TRBJ1-1; CDR3: CASGLVLGSQGPMNTEAFF; DNA: TGTGCTAGTGGTTTGGTACTCGGTTCGCAGGGGCCTATGAACACTGAAGCTTTCTTT
size: NA; D: TRBD2; V: TRBV9; J: TRBJ2-7; CDR3: CASALAGESYEQYF; DNA: TGTGCCAGCGCTCTAGCGGGCGAGTCCTACGAGCAGTACTTC
size: few; D: NA; V: TRBV11-1; J: TRBJ1-6; CDR3: CASTSGYRLHF; DNA: TGTGCCAGCACCTCGGGATATCGTCTCCACTTT
size: many; D: NA; V: TRBV3-1/TRBV3-2; J: TRBJ1-3; CDR3: CASSQGQTSGNTIYF; DNA: TGTGCCAGCAGCCAAGGACAAACCTCTGGAAACACCATATATTTT
size: few; D: TRBD2; V: TRBV27; J: TRBJ2-3; CDR3: CASSFSRGATDTQYF; DNA: TGTGCCAGCAGTTTCTCGCGGGGGGCCACAGATACGCAGTATTTT
size: NA; D: NA; V: TRBV6-4; J: TRBJ2-3; CDR3: CASSDIRQRTTDTQYF; DNA: TGTGCCAGCAGTGACATAAGGCAGCGGACCACAGATACGCAGTATTTT
size: NA; D: TRBD2; V: TRBV11-3; J: TRBJ2-2; CDR3: CASSPRTSDTGELFF; DNA: TGTGCCAGCAGCCCCCGGACTAGTGACACCGGGGAGCTGTTTTTT
size: NA; D: TRBD2; V: TRBV5-5; J: TRBJ2-3; CDR3: CASSLFSSGGSTDTQYF; DNA: TGTGCCAGCAGCCTTTTTTCTAGCGGAGGTAGTACAGATACGCAGTATTTT
size: once; D: NA; V: TRBV4-1; J: TRBJ2-1; CDR3: CASSQGQVPSYNEQFF; DNA: TGCGCCAGCAGCCAAGGTCAGGTCCCCTCCTACAATGAGCAGTTCTTC
size: NA; D: NA; V: TRBV3-1/TRBV3-2; J: TRBJ2-7; CDR3: CASSQGATLREQYF; DNA: TGTGCCAGCAGCCAAGGAGCGACGCTTCGAGAGCAGTACTTC